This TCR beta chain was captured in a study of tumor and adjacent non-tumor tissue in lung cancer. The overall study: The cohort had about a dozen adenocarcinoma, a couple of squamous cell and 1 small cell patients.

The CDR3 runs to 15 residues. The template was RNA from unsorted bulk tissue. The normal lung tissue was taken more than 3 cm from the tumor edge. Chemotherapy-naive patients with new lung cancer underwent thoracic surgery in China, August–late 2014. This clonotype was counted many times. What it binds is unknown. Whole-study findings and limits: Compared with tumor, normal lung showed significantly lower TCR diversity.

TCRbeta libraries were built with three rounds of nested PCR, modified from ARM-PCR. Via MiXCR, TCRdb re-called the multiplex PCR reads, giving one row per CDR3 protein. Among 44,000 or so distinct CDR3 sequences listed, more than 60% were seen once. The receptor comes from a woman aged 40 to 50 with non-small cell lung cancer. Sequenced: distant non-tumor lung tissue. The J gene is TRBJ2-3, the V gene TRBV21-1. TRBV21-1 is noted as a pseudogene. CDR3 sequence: CASSKYRRQADTQYF. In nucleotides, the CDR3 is TGTGCCAGCAGCAAATATCGGCGTCAGGCAGATACGCAGTATTTT.